This T cell receptor beta chain originates from a study of T cell responses to AZD1222 COVID-19 vaccine. Some clones are missing from TCRdb's copy, which holds only in-frame ones; the method was immunoSEQ multiplex PCR. The sample has 75,000 to 85,000 clones, 60% to 85% seen once. The CDR3 is 14 amino acids. J gave up 6 bases and V 5 bases, and 6 bases lay outside the gene matches. The germline CDR1 and CDR2 sequences are MNHNY and SVGAGI (reference sequence). The chain has TRBV6-6 and TRBJ1-5; 8 nucleotides line up with TRBD1. The sample consisted of peripheral blood, taken 28 days after the second dose of the MenACWY control vaccine. This sequence was found in an adult who received the MenACWY meningococcal vaccine as a control. The CDR3 bases are TGTGCCAGCAGTGGCAGGGGGCGGGGTCAGCCCCAGCATTTT. Residues: CASSGRGRGQPQHF.